The T cell receptor beta chain under discussion was sequenced for a study of preoperative IRX-2 immunotherapy in early breast cancer. Treatment specified: preoperative locoregional IRX-2 cytokine immunotherapy. Preoperative locoregional IRX-2 cytokine immunotherapy was tested in the phase Ib source study. Generated by immunoSEQ multiplex PCR, the TCRdb table keeps only in-frame clones and is missing some. The profile covers about 24,000 clones, with about 87% appearing a single time and less than 35% taken by the ten largest. Trimming left V 6 bases short and J 0 bases short, with 6 bases between. The CDR3 covers 13 residues. Germline loops: CDR1 SGHVS, CDR2 FQNEAQ.

The chain couples TRBV7-8 to TRBJ1-3; the D is unclear. This TCR came from a human donor with breast cancer. The sample here was tumor tissue, taken after IRX-2 immunotherapy. CDR3 amino acids: CASRLSSGNTIYF. In DNA form, the CDR3 reads TGTGCCAGCAGGCTTAGCTCTGGAAACACCATATATTTT.